These T cell receptor beta chains were read from a single sample in a study of PD-L1 blockade in urothelial cancer. The method was immunoSEQ multiplex PCR; TCRdb's version includes in-frame clones alone and lacks a portion of them. The table has about 30,000 clones, more than 75% seen once. Here the sequenced sample was PBMCs, taken around atezolizumab (anti-PD-L1) treatment. These receptors originate from a man aged 45-65 years with urothelial cancer. CDR3s leave out the opening cysteine and the closing phenylalanine or tryptophan. D genes are given only for firm matches.

>TRBV18|TRBD2|TRBJ2-3
ASSLAGGPGDTQY
>TRBV6-5|-|TRBJ1-1
ASSSRGGNTEAF
>TRBV7-3|-|TRBJ2-6
ASSPESSGANVLT
>TRBV25-1|TRBD1|TRBJ2-2
ASSDPGQGNTGELF
>TRBV5-1|-|TRBJ2-3
ASSLPSDTDTQY
>TRBV7-2|TRBD2|TRBJ2-7
ASKGSSGGDEQY
>TRBV30|-|TRBJ2-4
AWSLPGALAKNIQY
>TRBV7-8|-|TRBJ2-3
ASSPSQGKDTQY
>TRBV4-1|TRBD2|TRBJ2-1
ASSQVSGLAIYNEQF
>TRBV6-6|TRBD1|TRBJ1-2
ASSSSTGALSGYT
>TRBV28|-|TRBJ1-1
ATQRGTEAF
>TRBV6-5|-|TRBJ1-3
ASSYRGSGNTIY
>TRBV6-4|-|TRBJ1-6
ASSLARDSPLH
>TRBV5-1|-|TRBJ2-6
ASSSSGTPTSGANVLT
>TRBV11-1|TRBD1|TRBJ2-7
ASSGDRVDLTYEQY
>TRBV9|-|TRBJ2-5
ASSVAGVPETQY
>TRBV29-1|-|TRBJ1-2
SVDGGNPNAGWEGYT
>TRBV11-2|TRBD1|TRBJ2-7
ASSWDRSYEQY
>TRBV4-1|TRBD1|TRBJ2-3
ASSPGTGVTDTQY
>TRBV7-8|TRBD2|TRBJ2-5
ASSSSGRGETQY
>TRBV4-2|TRBD2|TRBJ2-1
ASSHVTSGGYNEQF
>TRBV14|-|TRBJ1-2
ASSQEKGRTLYGYT
>TRBV27|TRBD1|TRBJ2-7
ASRYGSGVGTGSYEQY
>TRBV4-3|-|TRBJ2-1
ASSHTSSREQF
>TRBV7-2|TRBD2|TRBJ2-2
ASIQSASGRLRTGELF
>TRBV6-5|-|TRBJ1-2
ASTLRTFPWRGYT
>TRBV4-1|-|TRBJ2-1
ASSRTQGFNEQF
>TRBV15|TRBD2|TRBJ2-2
ATPGLAGAGELF